This T cell receptor beta chain was sequenced for a study of early T cells in non-severe SARS-CoV-2 infection. Whole-study context: The study sequenced bulk RNA from unsorted whole blood, with chains unpaired.

This clonotype was seen more than once but under ten times. What it recognizes is unknown. The CDR3 is 20 amino acids. Losses at the gene ends were 0 bases for V and 0 bases for J; bases not matched to a gene: 7. Germline loops: CDR1 MRHNA, CDR2 SNTAGT. Individual cDNA molecules were tagged with unique molecular identifiers, the study reported. TCRdb re-called the 5' RACE reads through MiXCR, storing one row per CDR3 protein. The sample yields over 80,000 distinct CDR3 sequences, more than 13% seen once. Study conclusions and caveats: CD4 and private specificities were missed by VDJdb matching, which favored anti-spike CD8 responses.

The sequence derives from an adult who was a healthcare worker with PCR-confirmed SARS-CoV-2 infection or an uninfected control (not recorded which). Sequences were obtained from whole blood. The chain recombines TRBV6-4 with TRBJ2-4; 14 bases line up with TRBD2. CDR3 protein: CASSDSLTSGGAAAKNIQYF. Written as DNA, the CDR3 is TGTGCCAGCAGTGACTCTTTGACTAGCGGGGGGGCCGCAGCCAAAAACATTCAGTACTTC.